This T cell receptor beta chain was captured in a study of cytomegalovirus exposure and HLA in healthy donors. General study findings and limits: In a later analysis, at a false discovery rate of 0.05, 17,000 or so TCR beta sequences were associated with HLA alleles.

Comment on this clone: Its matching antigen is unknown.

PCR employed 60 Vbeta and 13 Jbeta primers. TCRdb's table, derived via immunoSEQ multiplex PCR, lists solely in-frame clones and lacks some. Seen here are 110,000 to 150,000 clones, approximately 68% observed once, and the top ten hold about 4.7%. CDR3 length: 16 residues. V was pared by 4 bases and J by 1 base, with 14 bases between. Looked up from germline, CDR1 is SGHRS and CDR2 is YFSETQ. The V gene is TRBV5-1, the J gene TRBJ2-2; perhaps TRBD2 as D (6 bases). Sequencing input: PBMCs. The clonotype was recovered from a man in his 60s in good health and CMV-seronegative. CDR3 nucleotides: TGCGCCAGCAGCGGAGGGGTCGGCCTGAACACCGGGGAGCTGTTTTTT. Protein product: CASSGGVGLNTGELFF. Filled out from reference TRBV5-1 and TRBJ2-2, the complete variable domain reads KAGVTQTPRYLIKTRGQQVTLSCSPISGHRSVSWYQQTPGQGLQFLFEYFSETQRNKGNFPGRFSGRQFSNSRSEMNVSTLELGDSALYLCASSGGVGLNTGELFFGEGSRLTVL.